These T cell receptor beta chains were read from a single sample in a study of tumor and adjacent non-tumor tissue in lung cancer. TCRdb reprocessed the multiplex PCR reads via MiXCR and lists one record per CDR3 protein. The table records tens of thousands of distinct CDR3 sequences, just over 65% of them present only once. The sequenced sample was lung tumor tissue. Source of these receptors: a man aged 55 to 70 with non-small cell lung cancer. The CDR3 runs from the conserved cysteine through the conserved F or W. The order of the fields is J gene, D gene, clone size, V gene, CDR3 DNA, CDR3 protein. D genes are given only for firm matches. Some rows mark clone size as missing; the rest say once, few, many or name a class of expanded clone.

>TRBJ2-3|TRBD2|few|TRBV20-1
TGCAGTGTCTCTCTCGGGGGGGCCGACACAGATACGCAGTATTTT
CSVSLGGADTDTQYF
>TRBJ2-1|.|.|TRBV29-1
TGCAGCGTTTATCCCCTAGAGAAATACAATGAGCAGTTCTTC
CSVYPLEKYNEQFF
>TRBJ2-3|TRBD2|.|TRBV6-5
TGTCCCAGCAGATCTAGCGGGGCCAGCACAGATATGCAGTATTTT
CPSRSSGASTDMQYF
>TRBJ1-5|TRBD1|few|TRBV5-1
TGCGCCAGCAGCTTAACAGGGGGCTATCAGCCCCAGCATTTT
CASSLTGGYQPQHF
>TRBJ2-4|TRBD2|.|TRBV4-2
TGTGCCAGCAGCCAAGCGCAGGCTAGCGGATCTTTAGCCAAGAGCATTCAGTACTTC
CASSQAQASGSLAKSIQYF
>TRBJ1-5|TRBD1|many|TRBV6-2/TRBV6-3
TGTGCCAGCAGATCACAGGGGGCACTGCGTCAGCCCCAGCATTTT
CASRSQGALRQPQHF
>TRBJ2-4|TRBD1|.|TRBV20-1
TGCAGTGCTAGTTGGGACAGTGGTTTCCCCAAAAACATTCAGTACTTC
CSASWDSGFPKNIQYF
>TRBJ2-7|.|many|TRBV28
TGTGCCAGCAGTCCCGTCGGACACAGCTACGAGCAGTACTTC
CASSPVGHSYEQYF
>TRBJ1-5|TRBD1|.|TRBV4-1
TGTGCCAGCAGCCAGACCGTGACAGGGGCGAATCAGCCCCAGCATTTT
CASSQTVTGANQPQHF
>TRBJ2-1|.|many|TRBV29-1
TGCAGCGTTCGTATCCAGGACCACGGGGGTCATGAGCAGTTCTTC
CSVRIQDHGGHEQFF
>TRBJ1-2|.|.|TRBV6-2/TRBV6-3
TGTGCCAGCAATCGAACGACTGGAGGGATATGGGGCTACACCTTC
CASNRTTGGIWGYTF
>TRBJ2-6|.|.|TRBV12-3/TRBV12-4
TGTGCCGGCAATCCTGGGACTTCTGTCTCTGGGGCCAACGTCTTGACTTTC
CAGNPGTSVSGANVLTF
>TRBJ2-7|.|.|TRBV6-1
TGTGCTAGCAGTGAATCCTTAGACAGCACCTGCCAGCAGTACTTC
CASSESLDSTCQQYF
>TRBJ2-3|TRBD2|.|TRBV5-1
TGCGCCAGCAGCCTCCATAGCGGGGGGGCCGTCACGCAGTATTTT
CASSLHSGGAVTQYF
>TRBJ2-2|.|.|TRBV7-8
TGTGCCTGCAGCTTAAGGACGGACACCGGGAAGCTGTTTTTT
CACSLRTDTGKLFF
>TRBJ2-1|.|.|TRBV20-1
TGCAGCGCTAGAGACCCCATGGGGGTAAACAATGAGCAGTTCTTC
CSARDPMGVNNEQFF
>TRBJ2-1|.|.|TRBV6-5
TGTGCCAGCAGTTTCTCGATACCGGGGACGCCGGGGTACAAAGAGCAGTTCTTC
CASSFSIPGTPGYKEQFF
>TRBJ1-6|.|.|TRBV4-1
TGCGCCAGCAGCCAAGATCGGGGTCGGACGTCTAATTCACCCCTCCACTTT
CASSQDRGRTSNSPLHF
>TRBJ1-5|.|.|TRBV4-1
TGCGCCAGCAGCCAAAATATGGGGAGCAATCAACCCCAGCATTTT
CASSQNMGSNQPQHF
>TRBJ2-3|.|many|TRBV5-5
TGTGCCAGCAGCTTGAGCTGGGGGGCCACAGATACGCAGTATTTT
CASSLSWGATDTQYF
>TRBJ2-6|TRBD2|.|TRBV11-3
TGTGCCAACGGCGGAAGGACTAGCGGGACCTCAGGGGCCAACGTCCTGACTTTC
CANGGRTSGTSGANVLTF
>TRBJ1-2|TRBD1|.|TRBV11-2
TGTGCCAGCAGCCCTCTGGACAGGGAAGGTTATGGCTACACCTTC
CASSPLDREGYGYTF
>TRBJ1-2|.|many|TRBV12-3/TRBV12-4
TGTGCCAGCAGCGAACAGGGAGTAGATGGCTACACCTTC
CASSEQGVDGYTF
>TRBJ1-5|.|.|TRBV20-1
TGCAGTACTAGCAGCAGGAACAATCAGCCCCAGCATTTT
CSTSSRNNQPQHF
>TRBJ1-3|.|.|TRBV11-1
TGTGCCAGCAGCTTATCCGACAGGCTCCTTCACTCTAGAAACACCATATATTTT
CASSLSDRLLHSRNTIYF
>TRBJ1-3|.|many|TRBV5-4
TGTGCCAGCAGCTGGGGGGGGTCCTCTGGAAACACCATATATTTT
CASSWGGSSGNTIYF
>TRBJ2-2|.|.|TRBV10-2
TGCTCCAGCAGTCGGGACCCGGACACCGGGGAGCTGTTTTTT
CSSSRDPDTGELFF
>TRBJ2-6|.|.|TRBV4-3
TGCGCCATCAGCCAAGATCCGTCCTCTGGGGCCAAGGTCCTGACTTTC
CAISQDPSSGAKVLTF
>TRBJ2-7|.|many|TRBV5-4
TGTGCCAGCAGCTTATCGACAGCGGGCTCCTACGAGCAGTACTTC
CASSLSTAGSYEQYF
>TRBJ2-3|.|.|TRBV11-3
TGTGCCGGCACCACAGGTCATAATACGCAGTATTTT
CAGTTGHNTQYF
>TRBJ2-3|.|.|TRBV7-8
TGTGCCAGGAGCTTGTTAGTGGGGGCCACAGATACGCAGTATTTT
CARSLLVGATDTQYF
>TRBJ2-3|.|many|TRBV14
TGTGCCAGCAGCCAAAATCAGCCGACTTACGGGGGAGATACGCAGTATTTT
CASSQNQPTYGGDTQYF
>TRBJ2-3|TRBD1|many|TRBV29-1
TGCAGCGTACTAGCCCGGGACAGGAGTACAGATACGCAGTATTTT
CSVLARDRSTDTQYF
>TRBJ1-4|.|once|TRBV29-1
TGCGGCGTGTTTGACCCTAATGAAAAACTGTTTTTT
CGVFDPNEKLFF
>TRBJ1-2|.|.|TRBV11-1
TGTGCCAGCAGCTTTCAGGGGTCGGATGGCTACACCTTC
CASSFQGSDGYTF
>TRBJ1-4|TRBD1|.|TRBV20-1
TGCAGTGATAGAAGCCAGGGGGCAGTGGAAAAACTGTTTTTT
CSDRSQGAVEKLFF
>TRBJ2-2|.|few|TRBV6-2/TRBV6-3
TGTGCCAGCAGGCGACATGGGGCCGGGGAGCTGTTTTTT
CASRRHGAGELFF
>TRBJ2-3|.|.|TRBV10-3
TGTGCCATCAAAACAGAGAGCACAGTTACGCAATATTTT
CAIKTESTVTQYF
>TRBJ2-3|.|.|TRBV11-2
TGTACCAGCAGCTTCAGTGTTACAGATACGCAGTATTTT
CTSSFSVTDTQYF